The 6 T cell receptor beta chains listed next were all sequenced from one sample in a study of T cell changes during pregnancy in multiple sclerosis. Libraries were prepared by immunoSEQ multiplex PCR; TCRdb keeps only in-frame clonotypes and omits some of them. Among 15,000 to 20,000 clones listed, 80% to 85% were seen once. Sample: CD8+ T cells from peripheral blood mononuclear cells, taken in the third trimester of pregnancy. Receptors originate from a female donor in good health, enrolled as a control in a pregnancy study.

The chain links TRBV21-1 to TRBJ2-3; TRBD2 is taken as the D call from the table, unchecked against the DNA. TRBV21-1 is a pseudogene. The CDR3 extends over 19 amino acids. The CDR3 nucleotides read TGTGCCAGCAGCAAGGAATTACTAGCGGGGGAGAAGAGTACAGATACGCAGTATTTT. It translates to CASSKELLAGEKSTDTQYF.

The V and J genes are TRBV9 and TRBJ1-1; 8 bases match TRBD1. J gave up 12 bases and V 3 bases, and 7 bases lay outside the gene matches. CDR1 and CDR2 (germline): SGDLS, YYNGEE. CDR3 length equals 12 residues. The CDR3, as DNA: TGTGCCAGCAGCGGTCAGGACAGGGTAACTTTCTTT. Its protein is CASSGQDRVTFF.

In DNA form, the CDR3 reads TGCGCCAGCAGCCTGGGACAGGGTGGCACCTACAATGAGCAGTTCTTC. This gives the protein CASSLGQGGTYNEQFF. The rearrangement links TRBV5-1 to TRBJ2-1, with 9 bases identical to TRBD1. The V and J ends lost 4 bases and 2 bases, in that order; junction bases with no gene match: 7. The CDR3 has 16 amino acids. CDR1 and CDR2 (germline): SGHRS, YFSETQ.

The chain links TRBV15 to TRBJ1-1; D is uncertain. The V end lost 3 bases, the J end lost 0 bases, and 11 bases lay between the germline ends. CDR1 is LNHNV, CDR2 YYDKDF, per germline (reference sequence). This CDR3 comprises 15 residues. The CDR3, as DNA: TGTGCCACCAGCAGCGATCTGGGCATGAACACTGAAGCTTTCTTT. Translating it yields CATSSDLGMNTEAFF.

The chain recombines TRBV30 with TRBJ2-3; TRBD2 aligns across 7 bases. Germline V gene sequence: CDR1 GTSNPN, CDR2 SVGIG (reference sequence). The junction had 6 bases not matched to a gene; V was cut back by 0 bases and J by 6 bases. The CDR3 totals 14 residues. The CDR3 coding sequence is TGTGCCTGGAGTGTGACTAGCCTAAGCGATACGCAGTATTTT. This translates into CAWSVTSLSDTQYF.

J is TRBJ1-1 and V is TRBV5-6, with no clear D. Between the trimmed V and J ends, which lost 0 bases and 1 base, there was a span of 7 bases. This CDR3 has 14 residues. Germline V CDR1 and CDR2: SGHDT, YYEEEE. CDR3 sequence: CASSLGGGNTEAFF. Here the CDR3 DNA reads TGTGCCAGCAGCTTGGGAGGAGGGAACACTGAAGCTTTCTTT.